This TCR beta chain was sequenced during a study of cytomegalovirus exposure and HLA in healthy donors. As for the study in general: Researchers found that approximately 77% of 398 genotyped donors fell within the Caucasian-associated ancestry cluster. The study, taken as a whole, reports: Several top significant clusters appeared, in a later analysis, to be linked to common viral pathogens.

The donors comprised healthy bone marrow donors. Amplification used 60 Vbeta primers and 13 Jbeta primers. Sequencing was performed with immunoSEQ multiplex PCR; in TCRdb, only in-frame clones are kept and a portion is missing. Counted here are 160,000 or so clones, roughly 80% occurring once; the ten biggest clones make up about 10%. J lost 8 bases, V lost 3 bases, and 7 bases had no gene match. Germline V lookup: CDR1 SGHRS, CDR2 YFSETQ. The CDR3 contains 14 residues. Points on this clone: Its antigen remains unidentified.

The sequenced material came from PBMCs. The chain links TRBV5-1 to TRBJ1-4, with 7 positions matching TRBD1. This receptor was taken from a man aged 45-65 years in good health and CMV-seropositive. The CDR3 DNA sequence: TGCGCCAGCAGCTCGAGACAGGGCGGGGAAAAACTGTTTTTT. Its protein product is CASSSRQGGEKLFF.